This T cell receptor beta chain was captured in a study of shared clonotypes between healthy human individuals. Study at large: Sampling drew on donors who were two women and a few men aged 18 to 49. CD4 naive cells filled three plates per donor, CD4 memory three, CD8 naive two and CD8 memory one.

The repertoire was sequenced with immunoSEQ multiplex PCR; TCRdb's copy has only in-frame clones and lacks some. The sample yields some 2.1 million clones, about 95% seen once. Naive CD8 cells were CD45RO-negative, positively selected for CCR7, excluding terminally differentiated effector memory CD45RA+ cells. Looked up from germline, CDR1 is MNHEY and CDR2 is SMNVEV (reference sequence). Trimming took off 1 base at V and 5 bases at J, with 9 bases between the two ends. This CDR3 spans 14 amino acids. This chain uses TRBV27 with TRBJ2-1; D is perhaps TRBD1 (5 bases). This clonotype originated in a man aged 18 to 35 in good health. Input material: naive CD8+ T cells sorted from blood. CDR3 protein: CASSLLARDNEQFF. For the CDR3, the DNA is TGTGCCAGCAGTTTATTGGCCAGGGACAATGAGCAGTTCTTC.